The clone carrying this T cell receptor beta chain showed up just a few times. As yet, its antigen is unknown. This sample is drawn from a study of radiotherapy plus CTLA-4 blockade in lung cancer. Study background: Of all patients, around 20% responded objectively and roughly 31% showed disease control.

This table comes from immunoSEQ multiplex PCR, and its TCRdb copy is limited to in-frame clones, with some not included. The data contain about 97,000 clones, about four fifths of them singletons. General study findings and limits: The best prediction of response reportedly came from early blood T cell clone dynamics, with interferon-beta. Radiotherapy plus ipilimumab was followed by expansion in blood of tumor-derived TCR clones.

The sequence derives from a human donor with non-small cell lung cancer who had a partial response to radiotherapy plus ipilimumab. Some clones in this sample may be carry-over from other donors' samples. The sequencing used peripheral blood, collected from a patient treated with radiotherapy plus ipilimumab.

CDR3 residues: CASSLNRLNTEAFF. The CDR3 coding sequence is TGTGCCAGCAGCTTAAACAGGTTGAACACTGAAGCTTTCTTT. The chain joins TRBV7-9 to TRBJ1-1; D perhaps matches TRBD1 (5 bases). The CDR3 loop spans 14 amino acids. Germline V CDR1 and CDR2: SEHNR, FQNEAQ (reference sequence). Trimming pared 2 bases from V and 0 bases from J, leaving 7 bases between.